These T cell receptor beta chains were read from a single sample in a study of blood T cell repertoires in COVID-19. Here immunoSEQ multiplex PCR was the method, and the copy in TCRdb shows in-frame clones only, minus some. The sample lists hundreds of thousands of clones; around 90% were seen once. The material sequenced was PBMCs or T cells enriched from blood (not recorded which). These receptors were collected from a woman younger than 30 who had recovered from COVID-19. The CDR3 runs from the conserved cysteine through the conserved F or W. D genes are given only for firm matches. The listing skips clone size in some rows; elsewhere it reads once, few, many or a size class.

D,V,size,J,CDR3,DNA
NA,TRBV3-1/TRBV3-2,few,TRBJ2-7,CASSQDSFPGVGRASFVYEQYF,TGTGCCAGCAGCCAAGATTCCTTCCCCGGGGTGGGAAGGGCTAGTTTCGTCTACGAGCAGTACTTC
TRBD1,TRBV7-2,NA,TRBJ2-7,CASSVDRVPSEQYF,TGTGCCAGCAGCGTGGACAGGGTTCCAAGCGAGCAGTACTTC
NA,TRBV28,NA,TRBJ2-3,CASSLVGNRNTQYF,TGTGCCAGCAGTTTAGTGGGAAACAGGAATACGCAGTATTTT
NA,TRBV28,NA,TRBJ1-2,CATTDSNYGYTF,TGTGCCACCACCGACAGTAACTATGGCTACACCTTC
TRBD1,TRBV2,NA,TRBJ1-2,CASSLLMGTGRMVGYTF,TGTGCCAGCAGCCTTCTAATGGGGACAGGGAGAATGGTAGGCTACACCTTC
TRBD2,TRBV7-2,NA,TRBJ2-1,CASSFGVAGVYNEQFF,TGTGCCAGCAGCTTTGGGGTGGCGGGGGTTTACAATGAGCAGTTCTTC
NA,TRBV11-3,NA,TRBJ2-2,CASSLRLMGGPGTGELFF,TGTGCCAGCAGCTTACGCCTGATGGGGGGTCCCGGCACCGGGGAGCTGTTTTTT
TRBD1,TRBV6-5,NA,TRBJ1-2,CASQTGWNYGYTF,TGTGCCAGCCAGACAGGGTGGAACTATGGCTACACCTTC
TRBD2,TRBV9,NA,TRBJ2-1,CASSAGLAGHNEQFF,TGTGCCAGCAGCGCCGGACTAGCGGGGCACAATGAGCAGTTCTTC
TRBD2,TRBV20-1,NA,TRBJ2-1,CSASSLAGYNEQFF,TGCAGTGCTAGTAGTCTAGCGGGATACAATGAGCAGTTCTTC
TRBD1,TRBV18,once,TRBJ1-4,CASSQGASNEKLFF,TGTGCCAGCTCACAGGGGGCCTCTAATGAAAAACTGTTTTTT
TRBD1,TRBV2,once,TRBJ1-1,CASSVDRGSNTEAFF,TGTGCCAGCAGTGTTGACAGGGGCTCGAACACTGAAGCTTTCTTT
NA,TRBV28,NA,TRBJ1-1,CASSGGAWTEAFF,TGTGCCAGCAGTGGCGGGGCGTGGACTGAAGCTTTCTTT
NA,TRBV14,NA,TRBJ1-4,CASSHRTATNEKLFF,TGTGCCAGCAGCCACAGGACAGCAACTAATGAAAAACTGTTTTTT
NA,TRBV2,once,TRBJ1-1,CASRQATEAFF,TGTGCCAGCAGACAGGCAACTGAAGCTTTCTTT
NA,TRBV5-1,NA,TRBJ2-2,CASSFGGTNTGELFF,TGCGCCAGCAGCTTTGGCGGCACGAACACCGGGGAGCTGTTTTTT
TRBD1,TRBV10-3,once,TRBJ2-5,CAISARQGLGEAQETQYF,TGTGCCATCAGTGCTAGACAGGGCCTTGGTGAGGCCCAAGAGACCCAGTACTTC
NA,TRBV28,NA,TRBJ1-1,CASSSGAAQTNTEAFF,TGTGCCAGCAGTTCAGGCGCTGCACAGACGAACACTGAAGCTTTCTTT
TRBD1,TRBV7-8,NA,TRBJ1-3,CASSLARTGDFSGNTIYF,TGTGCCAGCAGCTTAGCGAGGACAGGGGATTTCTCTGGAAACACCATATATTTT
TRBD1,TRBV7-2,NA,TRBJ1-3,CASSFEGGHTIYF,TGTGCCAGCAGCTTCGAAGGGGGCCACACCATATATTTT
TRBD1,TRBV19,NA,TRBJ1-1,CASSMQGAKDTEAFF,TGTGCCAGTAGTATGCAGGGGGCAAAGGACACTGAAGCTTTCTTT
NA,TRBV19,NA,TRBJ1-2,CASSLGGYGYTF,TGTGCCAGTAGTCTCGGGGGGTATGGCTACACCTTC
NA,TRBV9,NA,TRBJ2-1,CASSVALTREHNEQFF,TGTGCCAGCAGCGTAGCACTTACTCGGGAGCACAATGAGCAGTTCTTC
TRBD2,TRBV10-1,NA,TRBJ2-2,CASNSLAGVNGELFF,TGCGCCAGCAACTCACTAGCGGGGGTAAACGGGGAGCTGTTTTTT
TRBD2,TRBV7-9,NA,TRBJ2-5,CASSLAGGGLQETQYF,TGTGCCAGCAGCTTAGCGGGCGGGGGGCTACAAGAGACCCAGTACTTC
NA,TRBV7-3,NA,TRBJ2-5,CASSLWGGQETQYF,TGTGCCAGCAGCTTATGGGGAGGCCAAGAGACCCAGTACTTC
NA,TRBV27,NA,TRBJ1-2,CASSLSAGGGYTF,TGTGCCAGCAGTTTATCAGCCGGGGGTGGCTACACCTTC
TRBD1,TRBV19,NA,TRBJ1-1,CASMGTDMNTEAFF,TGTGCCAGTATGGGGACAGATATGAACACTGAAGCTTTCTTT
NA,TRBV21-1,NA,TRBJ1-5,CASSKTRNIRPLRQGPLGQPQHF,TGTGCCAGCAGCAAAACCCGAAACATACGTCCCCTCCGACAGGGGCCTCTTGGACAGCCCCAGCATTTT
NA,TRBV5-5,NA,TRBJ1-2,CASSPGRTGGYTF,TGTGCCAGCAGCCCCGGCCGAACAGGGGGCTACACCTTC
NA,TRBV29-1,once,TRBJ2-1,CSVEDPISGSYNEQFF,TGCAGCGTTGAAGATCCGATCAGCGGAAGCTACAATGAGCAGTTCTTC
TRBD1,TRBV9,NA,TRBJ2-3,CASSVGDRGGTDTQYF,TGTGCCAGCAGCGTAGGGGACAGGGGGGGTACAGATACGCAGTATTTT
TRBD1,TRBV9,NA,TRBJ1-1,CASSPGQGLAEAFF,TGTGCCAGCAGCCCCGGACAGGGTTTAGCTGAAGCTTTCTTT
TRBD1,TRBV15,NA,TRBJ1-6,CATSRDRGGAPLHF,TGTGCCACCAGCCGGGACAGGGGAGGGGCACCCCTCCACTTT
TRBD1,TRBV9,NA,TRBJ1-6,CASSVGTGGQSPLHF,TGTGCCAGCAGCGTAGGGACAGGGGGCCAGTCACCCCTCCACTTT
TRBD1,TRBV11-3,NA,TRBJ1-5,CASSLTGGSLGSNQPQHF,TGTGCCAGCAGCCTCACAGGGGGCTCCTTAGGGAGCAATCAGCCCCAGCATTTT
TRBD1,TRBV29-1,NA,TRBJ2-7,CSVVRLGQGDYEQYF,TGCAGCGTTGTCCGTCTGGGACAGGGTGACTACGAGCAGTACTTC
TRBD1,TRBV9,NA,TRBJ2-7,CASSYGQGPDEQYF,TGTGCCAGCAGCTATGGACAGGGGCCTGACGAGCAGTACTTC
TRBD1,TRBV10-3,once,TRBJ1-6,CAISPGTGGSSYNSPLHF,TGTGCCATCAGCCCCGGGACAGGGGGTAGCTCCTATAATTCACCCCTCCACTTT
NA,TRBV2,NA,TRBJ1-6,CASRDGGSYNSPLHF,TGTGCCAGCAGGGACGGAGGCTCCTATAATTCACCCCTCCACTTT
TRBD1,TRBV18,NA,TRBJ1-1,CASSPGWGQALWAFF,TGTGCCAGCTCACCTGGGTGGGGACAGGCACTATGGGCTTTCTTT
TRBD1,TRBV7-9,NA,TRBJ2-7,CASSLVGTGSYEQYF,TGTGCCAGCAGCTTAGTCGGGACAGGGTCCTACGAGCAGTACTTC
NA,TRBV2,NA,TRBJ2-5,CARAGGVGETQYF,TGTGCCAGGGCGGGCGGGGTTGGAGAGACCCAGTACTTC
NA,TRBV29-1,NA,TRBJ1-1,CSVGHRLNTEAFF,TGCAGCGTTGGTCACAGGTTGAACACTGAAGCTTTCTTT
NA,TRBV21-1,NA,TRBJ2-2,CASSKASRVWCGGELFF,TGTGCCAGCAGCAAAGCGTCGAGGGTTTGGTGTGGCGGGGAGCTGTTTTTT